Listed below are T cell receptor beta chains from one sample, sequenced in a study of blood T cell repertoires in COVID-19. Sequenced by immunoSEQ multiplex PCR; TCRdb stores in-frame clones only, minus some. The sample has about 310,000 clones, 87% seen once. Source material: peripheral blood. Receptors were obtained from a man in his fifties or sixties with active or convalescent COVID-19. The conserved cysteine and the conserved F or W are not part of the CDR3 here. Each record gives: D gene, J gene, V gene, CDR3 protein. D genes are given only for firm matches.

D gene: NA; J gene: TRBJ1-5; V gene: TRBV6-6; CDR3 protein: ASSSSGQGIQPQH
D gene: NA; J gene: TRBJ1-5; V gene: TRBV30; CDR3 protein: AWSSLGGPQH
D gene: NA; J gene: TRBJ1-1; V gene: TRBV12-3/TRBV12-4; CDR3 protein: ASRYRRENEAF
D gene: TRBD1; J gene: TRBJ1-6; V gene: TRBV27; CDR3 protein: ASSRTGQIDSPLH
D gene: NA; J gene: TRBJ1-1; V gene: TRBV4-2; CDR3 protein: ASSQTGNRAF
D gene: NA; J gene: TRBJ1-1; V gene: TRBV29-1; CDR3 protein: SVETGLDTEAF
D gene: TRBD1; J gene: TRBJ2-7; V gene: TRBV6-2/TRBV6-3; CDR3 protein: ASSYLGQGAYEQY
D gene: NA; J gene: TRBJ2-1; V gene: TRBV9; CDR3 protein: ASSVELSNEQF
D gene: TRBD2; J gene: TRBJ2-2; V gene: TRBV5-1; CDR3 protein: ASKTSGENTGELF
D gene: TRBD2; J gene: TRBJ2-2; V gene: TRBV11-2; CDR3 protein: ASSSRGGPLGGELF
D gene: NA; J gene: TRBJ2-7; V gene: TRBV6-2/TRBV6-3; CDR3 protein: ASSPLIRMNNEQY
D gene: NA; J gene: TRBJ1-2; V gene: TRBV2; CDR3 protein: ASRGGSYGHT
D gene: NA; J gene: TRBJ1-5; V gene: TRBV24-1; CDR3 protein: ATIAGQPQH
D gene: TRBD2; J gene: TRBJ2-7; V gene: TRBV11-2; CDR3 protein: ASSLELAGKYEQY
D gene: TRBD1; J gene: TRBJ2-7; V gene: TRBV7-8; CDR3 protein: ASSLTTGAYEQY
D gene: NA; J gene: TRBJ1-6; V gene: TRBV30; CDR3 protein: AWSPLVASPLH
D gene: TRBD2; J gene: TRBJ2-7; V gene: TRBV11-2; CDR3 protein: ASSLIRSGSYEQY
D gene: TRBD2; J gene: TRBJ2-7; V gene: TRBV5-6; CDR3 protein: ASSFLAGEGEQY
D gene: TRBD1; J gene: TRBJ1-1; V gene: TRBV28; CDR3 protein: ASSPTPGQGGTEAF
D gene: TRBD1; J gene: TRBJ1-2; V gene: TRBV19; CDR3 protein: ASSYTGGFAHGYT
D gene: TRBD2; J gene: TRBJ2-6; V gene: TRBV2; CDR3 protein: ARGGPNSGANVLT
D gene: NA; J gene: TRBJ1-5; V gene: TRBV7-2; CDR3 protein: ASSLLRSGINQPQH
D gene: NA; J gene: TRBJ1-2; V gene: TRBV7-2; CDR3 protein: ASSFDSTNYGYT
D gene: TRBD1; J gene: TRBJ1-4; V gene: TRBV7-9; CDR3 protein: ASSLGTGREKLF
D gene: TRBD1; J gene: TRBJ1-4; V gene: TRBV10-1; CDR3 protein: ASSEDREHEKLF
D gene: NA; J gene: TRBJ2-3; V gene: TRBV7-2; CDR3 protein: ASSFSVTDTQY
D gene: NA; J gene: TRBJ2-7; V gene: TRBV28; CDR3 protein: ASSLSVMFLIRARRGEQY